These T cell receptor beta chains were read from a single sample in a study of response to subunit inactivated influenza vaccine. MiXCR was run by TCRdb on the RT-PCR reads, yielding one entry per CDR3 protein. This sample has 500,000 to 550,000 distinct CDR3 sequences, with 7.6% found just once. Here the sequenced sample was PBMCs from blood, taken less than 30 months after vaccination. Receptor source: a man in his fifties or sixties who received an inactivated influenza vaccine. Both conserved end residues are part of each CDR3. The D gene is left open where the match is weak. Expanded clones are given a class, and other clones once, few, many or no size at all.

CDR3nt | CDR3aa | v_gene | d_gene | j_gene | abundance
TGTGCCATCAGTTTAGCGGGCAACACCGGGGAGCTGTTTTTT | CAISLAGNTGELFF | TRBV10-3 | TRBD2 | TRBJ2-2 | NA
TGTGCCAGCAGCCCCGGGGTGGGCTGCTACAATGAGCAGTTCTTC | CASSPGVGCYNEQFF | TRBV5-6 | NA | TRBJ2-1 | NA
TGTGCCAGCAAACCCGGGACAACTGGGGGTAATAGCAATCAGCCCCAGCATTTT | CASKPGTTGGNSNQPQHF | TRBV28 | NA | TRBJ1-5 | many
TGTGCCAGCAGCGCAGGGGGCGCGACGGGAAGAAATGAGCAGTTCTTC | CASSAGGATGRNEQFF | TRBV28 | TRBD1 | TRBJ2-1 | NA
TGTGCCAGCAGTCCCCGACTCTACAATGAGCAGTTCTTC | CASSPRLYNEQFF | TRBV28 | NA | TRBJ2-1 | many
TGTGCCATCAGTGAGTCGAAACAGGGCCCCCACGAGCAGTACTTC | CAISESKQGPHEQYF | TRBV10-3 | NA | TRBJ2-7 | few
TGTGCCAGCAGCTTAGGGCGGATCGAAAAACTGTTTTTT | CASSLGRIEKLFF | TRBV11-3 | NA | TRBJ1-4 | NA
TGTGCCAGCAGCCATCGATCTGGCCGGGAAAAACTGTTTTTT | CASSHRSGREKLFF | TRBV3-1 | NA | TRBJ1-4 | few
TGTGCCAGCAGCTTCGGACAGGGGGCGCAAGCTTTCTTT | CASSFGQGAQAFF | TRBV11-1 | TRBD1 | TRBJ1-1 | few
TGTGCCAGCAGTGACGGCCCCCAGAGGACTTACGAGCAGTACTTC | CASSDGPQRTYEQYF | TRBV6-1 | NA | TRBJ2-7 | NA
TGTGCCTGGAGTGTACGGCCCAATGAAAAACTGTTTTTT | CAWSVRPNEKLFF | TRBV30 | NA | TRBJ1-4 | few
TGCGCCAGCAGCAAGGGACAGGGAGGGACTGAAGCTTTCTTT | CASSKGQGGTEAFF | TRBV5-1 | TRBD1 | TRBJ1-1 | many
TGTGCCAGCAGCCCAGACCCAGGCCTAGGAGAGACCCAGTACTTC | CASSPDPGLGETQYF | TRBV7-9 | NA | TRBJ2-5 | NA
TGTGCCAGCAGTGCCGGGACAGGGAGTTTCAATGAGCAGTTCTTC | CASSAGTGSFNEQFF | TRBV27 | TRBD1 | TRBJ2-1 | NA
TGCATCGGTAAAGCGGGGTTCACAGATACGCAGTATTTT | CIGKAGFTDTQYF | TRBV29-1 | TRBD2 | TRBJ2-3 | NA
TGCAGCGTTCAGAATCCCTCTGGAAACACCATATATTTT | CSVQNPSGNTIYF | TRBV29-1 | NA | TRBJ1-3 | many
TGTGCCAGCAGGAACATACAGGGGGGGAACACCGGGGAGCTGTTTTTT | CASRNIQGGNTGELFF | TRBV5-6 | TRBD1 | TRBJ2-2 | many